These T cell receptor beta chains were read from a single sample in a study of neurological immune-mediated disorders. TCRdb ran MiXCR on the 5' RACE reads and lists one entry per CDR3 protein. Altogether tens of thousands of distinct CDR3 sequences are present, around a tenth being singletons, with the ten largest covering roughly 4%. Sequenced: CD4+ T cells from blood. Receptors originate from a woman in her twenties or thirties with HTLV-1-associated myelopathy (HAM/TSP). CDR3s include the opening cysteine and the closing phenylalanine or tryptophan. A D gene is named only where the DNA matches it firmly. Size is omitted from some rows. Given values are once, few, many or a class for expanded clones.

j_gene: TRBJ1-1
v_gene: TRBV19
abundance: .
d_gene: TRBD1
CDR3nt: TGTGCCAGTAGCCGACAGGGGGGGGTGAACACTGAAGCTTTCTTT
CDR3aa: CASSRQGGVNTEAFF

j_gene: TRBJ1-2
v_gene: TRBV5-1
abundance: many
d_gene: .
CDR3nt: TGCGCCAGCAGCCAACCCTCAGGGCCCTATGGCTACACCTTC
CDR3aa: CASSQPSGPYGYTF

j_gene: TRBJ1-5
v_gene: TRBV7-8
abundance: many
d_gene: .
CDR3nt: TGTGCCAGCAGCTTTAACCCTCAGACTCCCCAGCATTTT
CDR3aa: CASSFNPQTPQHF

j_gene: TRBJ2-3
v_gene: TRBV24-1
abundance: .
d_gene: TRBD2
CDR3nt: TGTGCCACCAGTGACTCCTGGGGGGGAACAGATACGCAGTATTTT
CDR3aa: CATSDSWGGTDTQYF

j_gene: TRBJ2-7
v_gene: TRBV5-1
abundance: many
d_gene: TRBD1
CDR3nt: TGCGCCAGCAGCTTGGACCCCGGGACAGGGTTCGAGCAGTACTTC
CDR3aa: CASSLDPGTGFEQYF

j_gene: TRBJ1-3
v_gene: TRBV21-1
abundance: many
d_gene: .
CDR3nt: TGTGCCAGCAGAACACTCTCTGGAAACACCATATATTTT
CDR3aa: CASRTLSGNTIYF

j_gene: TRBJ2-7
v_gene: TRBV5-1
abundance: once
d_gene: .
CDR3nt: TGCGCCAGCAGCTTCGGCAGGGACACCACCTACGAGCAGTACTTC
CDR3aa: CASSFGRDTTYEQYF

j_gene: TRBJ2-6
v_gene: TRBV10-3
abundance: many
d_gene: .
CDR3nt: TGTGCCATCAGTGGGGCAACCGGGGCCAACGTCCTGACTTTC
CDR3aa: CAISGATGANVLTF

j_gene: TRBJ1-2
v_gene: TRBV6-5
abundance: many
d_gene: TRBD1
CDR3nt: TGTGCCAGCAATTACAGGGGGCGCGGACCCGGGGAGGGTGGCTACACCTTC
CDR3aa: CASNYRGRGPGEGGYTF

j_gene: TRBJ1-6
v_gene: TRBV20-1
abundance: many
d_gene: TRBD1
CDR3nt: TGCAGTGCCAGACAGGGTTCGTCACCCCTCCACTTT
CDR3aa: CSARQGSSPLHF

j_gene: TRBJ2-3
v_gene: TRBV30
abundance: few
d_gene: .
CDR3nt: TGTGCCTGGAGTGTTCGGGGGATCAGCACAGATACGCAGTATTTT
CDR3aa: CAWSVRGISTDTQYF

j_gene: TRBJ2-3
v_gene: TRBV18
abundance: .
d_gene: TRBD2
CDR3nt: TGTGCCAGCTCAACCGTCACTAGCGGGGAGCCCTCGGCGAGCACAGATACGCAGTATTTT
CDR3aa: CASSTVTSGEPSASTDTQYF

j_gene: TRBJ1-2
v_gene: TRBV20-1
abundance: many
d_gene: .
CDR3nt: TGCAGTGCTAGAGGCGGGAGTTATGGCTACACCTTC
CDR3aa: CSARGGSYGYTF

j_gene: TRBJ1-2
v_gene: TRBV7-2
abundance: many
d_gene: .
CDR3nt: TGTGCCAGCAGCTCGTCGGGGAGGGGAAACTATGGCTACACCTTC
CDR3aa: CASSSSGRGNYGYTF

j_gene: TRBJ1-2
v_gene: TRBV6-5
abundance: many
d_gene: TRBD1
CDR3nt: TGTGCCAGCAGATCCTTAACAGGGGGCAAGTATGGCTACACCTTC
CDR3aa: CASRSLTGGKYGYTF

j_gene: TRBJ2-7
v_gene: TRBV7-8
abundance: many
d_gene: .
CDR3nt: TGTGCCAGCAGCTTAGTGGCTAGCGCATATTCCTACGAGCAGTACTTC
CDR3aa: CASSLVASAYSYEQYF

j_gene: TRBJ2-1
v_gene: TRBV5-6
abundance: many
d_gene: .
CDR3nt: TGTGCCAGCAGCTTGGGTCGTTCGGGAGTAACAGTGCAGTTCTTC
CDR3aa: CASSLGRSGVTVQFF

j_gene: TRBJ2-1
v_gene: TRBV5-1
abundance: many
d_gene: TRBD1
CDR3nt: TGCGCCAGCAGCGGAGGACAGGGGGCTGGGGATGAGCAGTTCTTC
CDR3aa: CASSGGQGAGDEQFF

j_gene: TRBJ1-2
v_gene: TRBV5-6
abundance: many
d_gene: .
CDR3nt: TGTGCCAGCATCGGTCGGGGAACTAACTATGGCTACACCTTC
CDR3aa: CASIGRGTNYGYTF

j_gene: TRBJ2-3
v_gene: TRBV20-1
abundance: many
d_gene: .
CDR3nt: TGCAGTGCAAGAATGACTACAGATACGCAGTATTTT
CDR3aa: CSARMTTDTQYF

j_gene: TRBJ2-7
v_gene: TRBV5-1
abundance: many
d_gene: .
CDR3nt: TGCGCCAGCAGCTTTACCCTGGACCGGAGCTCCTACGAGCAGTACTTC
CDR3aa: CASSFTLDRSSYEQYF

j_gene: TRBJ1-1
v_gene: TRBV12-3/TRBV12-4
abundance: .
d_gene: .
CDR3nt: TGTGCCAGCAGTTTAAGACAGACATCGAGGGAAACTTTCTTT
CDR3aa: CASSLRQTSRETFF

j_gene: TRBJ2-4
v_gene: TRBV5-1
abundance: many
d_gene: .
CDR3nt: TGCGCCAGCAGCTTGGCAGGGGACCAAAACATTCAGTACTTC
CDR3aa: CASSLAGDQNIQYF

j_gene: TRBJ2-1
v_gene: TRBV5-1
abundance: many
d_gene: TRBD2
CDR3nt: TGCGCCAGCAGCTTGGGTCCGGGGGGTCGGTCCTACAATGAGCAGTTCTTC
CDR3aa: CASSLGPGGRSYNEQFF

j_gene: TRBJ2-1
v_gene: TRBV18
abundance: many
d_gene: TRBD2
CDR3nt: TGTGCCAGCTTGACTAGCGGGGTCGACAATGAGCAGTTCTTC
CDR3aa: CASLTSGVDNEQFF

j_gene: TRBJ2-3
v_gene: TRBV5-1
abundance: many
d_gene: TRBD2
CDR3nt: TGCGCCAGCAGCTTGCCGGCTAGCGGGGGGGCAGGCACAGATACGCAGTATTTT
CDR3aa: CASSLPASGGAGTDTQYF

j_gene: TRBJ1-4
v_gene: TRBV12-3/TRBV12-4
abundance: many
d_gene: .
CDR3nt: TGTGCCAGCGGATCGCCACTGTTTTTT
CDR3aa: CASGSPLFF

j_gene: TRBJ2-2
v_gene: TRBV5-1
abundance: many
d_gene: .
CDR3nt: .
CDR3aa: CASSRGGVLARTPGSCFF

j_gene: TRBJ1-2
v_gene: TRBV20-1
abundance: many
d_gene: TRBD1
CDR3nt: TGCAGTGCTTCGAGACAGGGTGTGACCTATGGCTACACCTTC
CDR3aa: CSASRQGVTYGYTF

j_gene: TRBJ1-1
v_gene: TRBV11-2
abundance: many
d_gene: .
CDR3nt: TGTGCCAGCAGTCGTAATTCCGGGACGGTGAACACTGAAGCTTTCTTT
CDR3aa: CASSRNSGTVNTEAFF

j_gene: TRBJ2-5
v_gene: TRBV29-1
abundance: many
d_gene: TRBD2
CDR3nt: TGCAGCGTGGTCTTCTTCGGGACTAGCGGGGTATCAGGGACCCAGTACTTC
CDR3aa: CSVVFFGTSGVSGTQYF

j_gene: TRBJ1-2
v_gene: TRBV5-1
abundance: many
d_gene: TRBD1
CDR3nt: TGCGCCAGCAGCCCCGGACAGGGTAACTATGGCTACACCTTC
CDR3aa: CASSPGQGNYGYTF

j_gene: TRBJ1-2
v_gene: TRBV20-1
abundance: .
d_gene: .
CDR3nt: TGCAGTGCTAGAGGTCCCCCACCTCAGTATGGCTACACCTTC
CDR3aa: CSARGPPPQYGYTF

j_gene: TRBJ2-5
v_gene: TRBV5-1
abundance: .
d_gene: TRBD2
CDR3nt: TGCGCCAGCAGCTTGGCCTCGGGGGGGCGAGAGACCAAGTACTTC
CDR3aa: CASSLASGGRETKYF

j_gene: TRBJ2-7
v_gene: TRBV6-5
abundance: many
d_gene: TRBD1
CDR3nt: TGTGCCAGCCGCGCCGGGACAGGGGGCAGGCAGTACTTC
CDR3aa: CASRAGTGGRQYF

j_gene: TRBJ1-1
v_gene: TRBV5-1
abundance: many
d_gene: .
CDR3nt: TGCGCCAGCAGCCTATCCGGGACGGGGAACACTGAAGCTTTCTTT
CDR3aa: CASSLSGTGNTEAFF

j_gene: TRBJ2-1
v_gene: TRBV5-1
abundance: many
d_gene: .
CDR3nt: TGCGCCAGCAGCTTGGAAAGGTTCCAGGGACATTACTACAATGAGCAGTTCTTC
CDR3aa: CASSLERFQGHYYNEQFF

j_gene: TRBJ1-6
v_gene: TRBV6-6
abundance: many
d_gene: .
CDR3nt: TGTGCCAGCAGTTATGACGTGAGGCCTATCATCACATCACCCCTCCACTTT
CDR3aa: CASSYDVRPIITSPLHF

j_gene: TRBJ2-7
v_gene: TRBV5-1
abundance: many
d_gene: TRBD2
CDR3nt: TGCGCCAGCAGCCCGGCGGGAGGCTACGAGCAGTACTTC
CDR3aa: CASSPAGGYEQYF

j_gene: TRBJ2-2
v_gene: TRBV5-1
abundance: .
d_gene: .
CDR3nt: TGCTCCAGCAGCTTCTACGTGGCCGCCATTCCCGGGGAGCTGTTTTTT
CDR3aa: CSSSFYVAAIPGELFF

j_gene: TRBJ1-1
v_gene: TRBV6-6
abundance: many
d_gene: .
CDR3nt: TGTGCCAGCAGTTACCCAGTCGAGGGTACTGAAGCTTTCTTT
CDR3aa: CASSYPVEGTEAFF

j_gene: TRBJ2-7
v_gene: TRBV5-1
abundance: many
d_gene: TRBD1
CDR3nt: TGCGCCAGCAGCAAGGGACAGCCCGCCGTTGACGAGCAGTACTTC
CDR3aa: CASSKGQPAVDEQYF

j_gene: TRBJ2-7
v_gene: TRBV12-3/TRBV12-4
abundance: many
d_gene: .
CDR3nt: TGTGCCAGCAGTTTCGAGGAGGGGGCACACTACGAGCAGTACTTC
CDR3aa: CASSFEEGAHYEQYF

j_gene: TRBJ1-2
v_gene: TRBV19
abundance: many
d_gene: TRBD1
CDR3nt: TGTGCCAGTAGAGACAGGGATTCCTATGGCTACACCTTC
CDR3aa: CASRDRDSYGYTF

j_gene: TRBJ2-7
v_gene: TRBV20-1
abundance: many
d_gene: TRBD1
CDR3nt: TGCAGTGCTAGGGCCGGGACAGGGGCCCTGGAGCAGTACTTC
CDR3aa: CSARAGTGALEQYF